One sample yielded the 9 T cell receptor beta chains listed below, sequenced in a study of cytomegalovirus exposure and HLA in healthy donors. The primer mix had 60 Vbeta and 13 Jbeta primers. The data were produced by immunoSEQ multiplex PCR, yet TCRdb's version contains in-frame clones alone and is incomplete. The table records 150,000 or so clones, about 76% of them present only once. The specimen was PBMCs. The source is a man aged 30 to 45 in good health and CMV-seropositive.

V gene TRBV27 combines with J gene TRBJ2-7, with 7 bases lining up with TRBD1. Looked up from germline, CDR1 is MNHEY and CDR2 is SMNVEV (reference sequence). Germline trimming cut 8 bases from V and 1 base from J; bases unmatched to any gene: 5. CDR3 size: 13 residues. The CDR3 coding sequence is TGTGCCAGCCGAGCAGGGGGTTCCTACGAGCAGTACTTC. Its protein product is CASRAGGSYEQYF.

The V gene is TRBV9, the J gene TRBJ1-2; TRBD1 matches 7 bases. This CDR3 has 16 residues. CDR1 and CDR2 (germline): SGDLS, YYNGEE. Trimming cost V 3 bases and J 1 base; bases outside gene matches: 9. The CDR3 DNA sequence: TGTGCCAGCAGCGCCGGAGCCGGGACAGTTAACTATGGCTACACCTTC. It translates to CASSAGAGTVNYGYTF.

This sequence joins TRBV15 and TRBJ1-1; D is unresolved. Trimming left V 8 bases short and J 2 bases short, with 12 bases between. The CDR3 loop spans 13 amino acids. Per germline, CDR1 LNHNV and CDR2 YYDKDF (reference sequence). CDR3 residues: CATQLGVNTEAFF. The DNA of the CDR3 is TGTGCCACCCAACTCGGGGTAAACACTGAAGCTTTCTTT.

This clone turned up a few times. The rearrangement links TRBV9 to TRBJ1-5; D is ambiguous. The CDR3 runs to 15 residues. Germline assignment: CDR1 SGDLS and CDR2 YYNGEE. The ends were cut back, 5 bases at V and 5 bases at J, with 17 bases in the middle. This CDR3 is CASSPGGSTHQPQHF. For the CDR3, the DNA is TGTGCCAGCAGTCCCGGAGGGAGTACTCATCAGCCCCAGCATTTT.

The chain is built from TRBV5-1 and TRBJ1-3; tentative D call: TRBD1 (5 bases). Germline CDR1 and CDR2: SGHRS and YFSETQ. The CDR3 is 16 amino acids. Between the trimmed V and J ends, which lost 4 bases and 0 bases, there was a span of 14 bases. CDR3 sequence: CASSPGTANSGNTIYF. The CDR3 DNA is TGCGCCAGCAGCCCCGGGACTGCTAACTCTGGAAACACCATATATTTT.

The chain is built from TRBV7-8 and TRBJ1-2, with TRBD1 matching over 9 bases. V was clipped by 4 bases and J by 7 bases; unmatched bases: 13. CDR3 size: 16 residues. The germline CDR1 and CDR2 sequences are SGHVS and FQNEAQ. The CDR3 region has the DNA TGTGCCAGCAGCTCCAAGATGATCCGGGACAGGGTTGGCTACACCTTC. It is translated as CASSSKMIRDRVGYTF.

This rearrangement joins TRBV5-4 to TRBJ1-2, with TRBD1 matching over 10 bases. Germline trimming cut 6 bases from V and 7 bases from J; bases unmatched to any gene: 18. The CDR3 has 17 amino acids. CDR1 is SGHNT, CDR2 YYREEE, per germline (reference sequence). DNA of the CDR3: TGTGCCAGCAACTATCCGGGACAGGGGTCACGGAGTGGTGGCTACACCTTC. This sequence encodes CASNYPGQGSRSGGYTF.

The chain is built from TRBV6-4 and TRBJ1-2; D is unclear. The CDR3 runs 15 residues. V gave up 6 bases and J gave up 4 bases, with 18 bases separating them. Germline CDR1 MRHNA, CDR2 SNTAGT. The CDR3, as DNA: TGTGCCAGCAGAAGAGACGGGGAAGGGTCCTATGGCTACACCTTC. Translated, it gives CASRRDGEGSYGYTF.

This clone appeared a single time. The chain couples TRBV6-6 to TRBJ1-5; the D gene is possibly TRBD1 (5 bases). V was trimmed by 7 bases and J by 6 bases, leaving 19 bases between them. CDR1 and CDR2 (germline): MNHNY, SVGAGI (reference sequence). The CDR3 sequence is 15 residues long. This chain's CDR3 is CASIQGLGIGQPQHF. In nucleotides, the CDR3 is TGTGCCAGCATTCAGGGACTGGGGATTGGTCAGCCCCAGCATTTT.